This entry lists 2 T cell receptor beta chains sequenced from one sample in a study of T-cell memory formation after mild COVID-19. TCRdb fed the 5' RACE reads into MiXCR, producing one record per CDR3 protein. The table shows approximately 400,000 distinct CDR3 sequences, with 20% to 25% occurring only once. Specimen: PBMCs or a T cell subset sorted from them (not recorded which). These receptors were taken from an adult woman who had mild COVID-19 (a few samples of this study predate the infection). Cell type and time point are not known.

This clonotype came up a few times. CDR3 sequence (DNA): TGTGCCAGCAGTTTGACAACGGGTACGAATCAGCCCCAGCATTTT. Translating it yields CASSLTTGTNQPQHF. The chain joins TRBV28 to TRBJ1-5; D is unclear. V was clipped by 3 bases and J by 4 bases, with 13 bases between them. Germline V gene lookup returns CDR1 MDHEN and CDR2 SYDVKM. This CDR3 contains 15 residues.

The chain employs TRBV12-3 or TRBV12-4 and TRBJ2-3; either TRBD1 or TRBD2 may fit D (5 bases each). Trimming removed 5 bases from V and 6 bases from J, with 12 bases in between. The CDR3 contains 13 residues. CDR3 sequence reads: CASSPGTPDTQYF. The CDR3 DNA follows: TGTGCCAGCAGTCCCGGGACGCCGGATACGCAGTATTTT.